This T cell receptor beta chain was sequenced for a study of blood T cell repertoires in COVID-19. Germline loops: CDR1 SQVTM, CDR2 ANQGSEA. The CDR3 length is 11 residues. The V end was cut by 2 bases, the J end by 4 bases, with 3 bases between. Authors' analysis steps: Researchers report that nucleated cell counts were estimated from reference gene primer amplification. Measured with immunoSEQ multiplex PCR; TCRdb has only the in-frame clones, and not every one. The V and J calls and clone size were taken over from that table, and D and trimming were inferred from the DNA. The sample shows fewer than 350,000 clones, approximately 86% of them seen only once.

Sequencing was done on a sample of peripheral blood. This receptor was taken from a man between 40 and 49 years old with active or convalescent COVID-19. The chain links TRBV29-1 to TRBJ2-1; D gene ambiguous. CDR3 sequence reads: CSVELYNEQFF. Here the CDR3 DNA reads TGCAGCGTTGAATTATACAATGAGCAGTTCTTC.